This T cell receptor (beta chain) came from a study of liver allograft versus peripheral blood T cells. Study as a whole: Repertoires from peripheral blood of liver transplant recipients were compared with those inside their transplanted livers. Study-level points and caveats: Inside liver allografts, T cell receptor repertoires reportedly diverged from the repertoires found in peripheral blood.

TCRdb ran MiXCR on the reads and lists one entry per CDR3 protein. Here the sample spans roughly 11,000 distinct CDR3 sequences, around 23% being singletons. Germline V gives CDR1 SGHTA, CDR2 FQGNSA. V was cut by 1 base and J by 6 bases, with 10 bases left in between. There are 14 residues in the CDR3. As regards this clonotype: Its antigen is unidentified.

The rearrangement links TRBV7-2 to TRBJ1-5; possibly TRBD1 for D (6 bases). This clonotype was obtained from a human patient who had a liver transplant. Some T cells here may be from the graft donor. The CDR3 protein is CASSLERGGQPQHF. CDR3 in DNA: TGTGCCAGCAGCTTAGAGAGGGGGGGTCAGCCCCAGCATTTT.